This T cell receptor (beta chain) was obtained from a study of immune characteristics of hereditary and idiopathic chronic pancreatitis. The pancreas tissue came from patients undergoing total pancreatectomy with islet autotransplantation. Chronic pancreatitis patients in the study lacked known diabetes history. Worth noting for this clone: What it binds is unknown.

Study conclusions and caveats: Versus controls, both chronic pancreatitis groups showed increased diversity and reduced clonality. Hereditary and idiopathic cases differed in TRBV10, TRBV19, TRBV23 and TRBV5 usage. Because tissue was from TPIAT only, disease duration differences may confound results.

Germline V CDR1 and CDR2: LNHDA, SQIVND (reference sequence). The V end was cut by 6 bases, the J end by 6 bases, with 19 bases between. This CDR3 comprises 15 residues. Assay: immunoSEQ multiplex PCR; the TCRdb copy retains only in-frame clones and omits some. Of about 9,400 clones listed, roughly 83% are singletons. Sequencing was carried out using pancreas tissue with idiopathic chronic pancreatitis. The chain joins TRBV19 to TRBJ2-3; D is perhaps TRBD1 or TRBD2 (6 bases each). The origin of this receptor is a human donor with chronic pancreatitis. Written as DNA, the CDR3 is TGTGCCAGTAGCTCCAGTTGGGGGGCACCGGATACGCAGTATTTT. Residues: CASSSSWGAPDTQYF.